This T cell receptor (beta chain) was sequenced during a study of Ad26.COV2.S vaccination and SARS-CoV-2 variants. CDR1 and CDR2 from the germline V gene are SGDLS and YYNGEE. This CDR3 is built from 15 residues. The V end was cut by 2 bases, the J end by 4 bases, with 12 bases between. The data were produced by immunoSEQ multiplex PCR, yet TCRdb's version contains in-frame clones alone and is incomplete. Of fewer than 500,000 clones listed, about 88% are singletons. Treatment reported: 15 to 20 received Ad26.COV2.S at low or high dose, single or two shots; roughly 5 received placebo; per-sample allocation not given. Samples came from day 63 after the first vaccine or placebo injection.

This chain joins TRBV9 and TRBJ2-2; D is unclear. The source is a person aged 18-65 years who received the Ad26.COV2.S COVID-19 vaccine or a placebo. This sample comprised peripheral blood, obtained in a trial of Ad26.COV2.S vaccine versus placebo. CDR3 in DNA: TGTGCCAGCAGCGTTTACCCCGTGGGCACCGGGGAGCTGTTTTTT. This sequence encodes CASSVYPVGTGELFF.